The next 13 T cell receptor beta chains were all read from a single sample in a study of blood T cell repertoires in COVID-19. Assay used: immunoSEQ multiplex PCR; TCRdb lists only in-frame clones, some missing. The table records about 170,000 clones, around 89% of them present only once. What was sequenced was PBMCs or T cells enriched from blood (not recorded which). The origin of the receptors is a woman younger than 30 who had recovered from COVID-19.

This clone was detected a few times. The gene calls are TRBV7-2 and TRBJ2-7; the match to TRBD2 covers 8 bases. This CDR3 is built from 14 residues. CDR1 and CDR2 (germline): SGHTA, FQGNSA. V shed 5 bases, J shed 4 bases, and the junction held 7 bases outside the gene matches. The chain's CDR3 is CASSEAGVKYEQYF. For the CDR3, the DNA is TGTGCCAGCAGCGAAGCGGGGGTTAAGTACGAGCAGTACTTC.

V is TRBV6-2 or TRBV6-3 and J is TRBJ2-5, with 8 bases fitting TRBD1. This CDR3 spans 17 amino acids. Germline V lookup: CDR1 MNHEY, CDR2 SVGEGT. The J segment lost 4 bases and the V segment lost 0 bases, leaving 10 bases of the junction unmatched. CDR3 protein: CASSYSRDRQGIETQYF. The CDR3 DNA reads as TGTGCCAGCAGTTACTCGAGGGACAGGCAAGGGATAGAGACCCAGTACTTC.

The chain links TRBV6-5 to TRBJ1-3, with 7 bases that match TRBD1. Germline CDR1 is MNHEY and CDR2 is SVGAGI. The J segment lost 4 bases and the V segment lost 5 bases, leaving 2 bases of the junction unmatched. There are 13 residues in the CDR3. CDR3 sequence: CASSRGQGNTIYF. CDR3 DNA sequence: TGTGCCAGCAGTCGGGGACAGGGAAACACCATATATTTT.

The rearrangement joins TRBV19 to TRBJ2-3; D is uncertain. V dropped 3 bases and J dropped 6 bases, with 7 bases sitting between them. CDR3 length equals 12 residues. Germline lookup yields CDR1 LNHDA and CDR2 SQIVND (reference sequence). For the CDR3, the DNA is TGTGCCAGTAGTATGAGTCGGGATACGCAGTATTTT. Translation gives CASSMSRDTQYF.

This sequence joins TRBV19 and TRBJ2-3; TRBD2 matches 10 bases. Germline CDR1 reads LNHDA; CDR2 reads SQIVND (reference sequence). The CDR3 spans 19 residues. J was trimmed by 2 bases and V by 7 bases; bases with no gene match: 18. CDR3 nucleotide sequence: TGTGCCAGTAAGCCCCCTGCTACTAGCGGGATAAGAAACACAGATACGCAGTATTTT. Amino acids: CASKPPATSGIRNTDTQYF.

The chain recombines TRBV11-2 with TRBJ1-1; D unresolved. The CDR3 extends over 15 amino acids. The germline V and J ends were trimmed by 5 bases and 0 bases, with 13 bases remaining between them. CDR1 and CDR2 (germline): SGHAT, FQNNGV. This chain's CDR3 is CASSPQTPLNTEAFF. Here the CDR3 DNA reads TGTGCCAGCAGCCCCCAAACACCTTTGAACACTGAAGCTTTCTTT.

The chain recombines TRBV28 with TRBJ2-1; 11 bases fit TRBD2. The germline V gene has CDR1 MDHEN and CDR2 SYDVKM. CDR3 length: 15 amino acids. The trim removed 5 bases at V and 7 bases at J, leaving 7 bases unmatched. The CDR3 sequence: CASSQTSGSGNEQFF. The DNA for the CDR3 is TGTGCCAGCAGTCAAACTAGCGGGAGTGGTAATGAGCAGTTCTTC.

The V call is TRBV19, the J call TRBJ2-1, with D perhaps matching TRBD2 (6 bases). The CDR3 has 14 residues. Germline loops: CDR1 LNHDA, CDR2 SQIVND (reference sequence). Trimming stripped 4 bases from V and 6 bases from J, with 13 bases between. The CDR3 DNA sequence: TGTGCCAGTAGTAGGGGAGGCTACGGCAATGAGCAGTTCTTC. This codes for CASSRGGYGNEQFF.

This clone has a handful of counts. The J gene is TRBJ1-1, the V gene TRBV5-4, with D tentatively TRBD1 (6 bases). The ends were cut back, 7 bases at V and 0 bases at J, with 10 bases in the middle. The germline CDR1 and CDR2 sequences are SGHNT and YYREEE (reference sequence). The CDR3 consists of 13 residues. The CDR3 loop reads CASGRGMNTEAFF. The CDR3 DNA reads as TGTGCCAGCGGCAGGGGAATGAACACTGAAGCTTTCTTT.

The chain carries TRBV5-1 and TRBJ1-6; the D is unclear. Per germline, CDR1 SGHRS and CDR2 YFSETQ. Deletions cut 0 bases from V and 8 bases from J, with 12 bases between. The CDR3 length is 15 residues. Here the CDR3 reads CASSLVGSQDSPLHF. CDR3 sequence (DNA): TGCGCCAGCAGCTTGGTGGGGAGCCAGGATTCACCCCTCCACTTT.

The rearrangement joins TRBV19 to TRBJ2-1; TRBD2 matches 13 bases. Germline trimming cut 5 bases from V and 9 bases from J; bases unmatched to any gene: 13. Germline V CDR1 and CDR2: LNHDA, SQIVND (reference sequence). The CDR3 covers 17 residues. The CDR3 sequence is CASSGGGLAGTSGEQFF. CDR3 sequence (DNA): TGTGCCAGTAGTGGGGGGGGACTAGCGGGAACTTCGGGTGAGCAGTTCTTC.

This clone was detected only once. The chain couples TRBV28 to TRBJ2-7; 7 bases fit TRBD2. Trimming at V came to 1 base and at J to 2 bases, leaving 5 bases not matched to a gene. This CDR3 has 15 amino acids. The germline V gene has CDR1 MDHEN and CDR2 SYDVKM. CDR3 coding DNA: TGTGCCAGCAGTTTATCGGGACGGGAGGCCTACGAGCAGTACTTC. It codes for CASSLSGREAYEQYF.

This clone occurred a few times. This chain uses TRBV4-2 with TRBJ2-7; tentative D call: TRBD2 (5 bases). The V end lost 0 bases, the J end lost 0 bases, and 9 bases lay between the germline ends. Germline V gives CDR1 LGHNA, CDR2 YNFKEQ. The CDR3 is 15 amino acids. CDR3 DNA: TGTGCCAGCAGCCAAGATCCGGCGGGCTCCTACGAGCAGTACTTC. This sequence encodes CASSQDPAGSYEQYF.